This record covers a single T cell receptor beta chain. As handled by the study authors: Researchers report that nucleated cell counts were estimated from reference gene primer amplification. Profiling relied on immunoSEQ multiplex PCR, and the TCRdb table lists in-frame clones only, not all of them. The V and J calls and clone size are taken from that table; D and trimming were inferred from the DNA. The data contain 45,000 to 60,000 clones, roughly 79% of them singletons. The entry originates in a study of blood T cell repertoires in COVID-19. Study background: The samples span acute and convalescent COVID-19 from the United States, Italy and Spain. Nucleic acid was either cDNA or gDNA, and it came from T cells, B-cell-depleted T cells, or PBMCs.

CDR1 and CDR2 (germline): LNHDA, SQIVND (reference sequence). The CDR3 covers 16 residues. The V end lost 0 bases, the J end lost 5 bases, and 14 bases lay between the germline ends. Input material: peripheral blood. This chain links TRBV19 with TRBJ2-1; D gene uncertain. The receptor was isolated from a human donor with active or convalescent COVID-19. The donor label of this sample is uncertain. CDR3 loop: CASSIDQWRRNNEQFF. CDR3 nucleotides: TGTGCCAGTAGTATAGATCAGTGGCGGCGAAACAATGAGCAGTTCTTC.